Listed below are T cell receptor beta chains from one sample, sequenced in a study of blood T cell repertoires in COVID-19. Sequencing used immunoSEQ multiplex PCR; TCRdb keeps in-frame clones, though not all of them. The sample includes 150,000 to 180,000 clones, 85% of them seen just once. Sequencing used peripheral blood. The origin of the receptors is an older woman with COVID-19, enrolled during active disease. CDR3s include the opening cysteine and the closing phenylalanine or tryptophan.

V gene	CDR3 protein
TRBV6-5	CASDKSLRERRYF
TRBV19	CASRRTGAIRGNQPQHF
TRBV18	CASSRSTISGNTIYF
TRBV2	CASRPGLANYGYTF
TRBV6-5	CASRPQESGNTIYF
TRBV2	CASTNDRATNEKLFF
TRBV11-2	CASSLDLQGGGTDTQYF
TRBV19	CASSRGRSSYNEQFF
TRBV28	CASSLRGRDGKNQPQHF
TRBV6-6	CASSAHTNTGELFF
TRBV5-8	CASSFLGHGPDEQFF
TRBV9	CASSVDQGEWETQYF
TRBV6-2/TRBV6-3	CASSLGGSGTEAFF
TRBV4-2	CASTTTDSGANVLTF
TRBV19	CASSIEGLGDQPQHF
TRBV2	CASSHYEQYF
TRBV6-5	CASSYNGGTDTQYF
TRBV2	CASSDPATGPTGELFF
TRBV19	CASSITGTASGANVLTF
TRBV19	CASSFHQTGGTEAFF
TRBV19	CASSLWEQGSNQPQHF
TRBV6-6	CASSFRGSLSGNTIYF
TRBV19	CASWDTLRPKMNTEAFF
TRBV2	CASSAGDGTEAFF
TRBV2	CASSEGSGGAVEQFF
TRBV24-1	CATSDGTGVGNTIYF
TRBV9	CASSAGASDGRAQYF
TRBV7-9	CASSLSGDNEQFF
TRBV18	CASSSEQGNYGYTF
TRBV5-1	CASSPDSNRVDGYTF
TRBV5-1	CASSLEEEGLGSGNTIYF
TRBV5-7	CASSTPGQGDGYTF
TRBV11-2	CASSLTRGTGNTIYF
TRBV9	CASSDSGTGTGELFF
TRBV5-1	CASSGGLAGVETQYF
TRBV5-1	CASSLGRGEGQETQYF
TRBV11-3	CASSSHFQETQYF
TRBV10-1	CASSESGVGGEQYF
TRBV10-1	CASSDRANYGYTF
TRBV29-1	CSVVRQGMNTEAFF
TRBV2	CASSEGGGETQYF
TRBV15	CATSREGVAWARQPQHF
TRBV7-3	CASSLIGASTEAFF
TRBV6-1	CASSELWGGAKNIQYF
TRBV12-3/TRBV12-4	CASSHGAQETQYF
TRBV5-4	CASSQGGAQGNTIYF
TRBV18	CASSRGRDSNQPQHF